Listed here is a single TCR beta chain. As yet, its antigen is unknown. J lost 0 bases, V lost 4 bases, and 7 bases had no gene match. The CDR3 has 17 amino acids. The germline V gene has CDR1 MDHEN and CDR2 SYDVKM. The data were obtained in a study of shared clonotypes between healthy human individuals. Study results and caveats: On the whole, naive subsets had larger estimated richness than memory subsets had.

Only in-frame clones appear in the TCRdb table, and some are missing; sequencing was by immunoSEQ multiplex PCR. This table has 2 million to 2.5 million clones, 90% to 95% appearing once. The sequencing input was naive CD4+ T cells from PBMCs. Regarding subset: CD45RA+ positively selected. The chain couples TRBV28 to TRBJ1-5, with 9 bases matching TRBD1. The source of this sequence is a young man in good health. Some clones in this sample may be carry-over from other donors' samples. This chain's CDR3 is CASSYQQGAGSNQPQHF. CDR3 sequence (DNA): TGTGCCAGCAGTTACCAACAGGGGGCGGGTAGCAATCAGCCCCAGCATTTT. The full variable domain, its missing parts supplied by reference TRBV28 and TRBJ1-5, is DVKVTQSSRYLVKRTGEKVFLECVQDMDHENMFWYRQDPGLGLRLIYFSYDVKMKEKGDIPEGYSVSREKKERFSLILESASTNQTSMYLCASSYQQGAGSNQPQHFGDGTRLSIL.